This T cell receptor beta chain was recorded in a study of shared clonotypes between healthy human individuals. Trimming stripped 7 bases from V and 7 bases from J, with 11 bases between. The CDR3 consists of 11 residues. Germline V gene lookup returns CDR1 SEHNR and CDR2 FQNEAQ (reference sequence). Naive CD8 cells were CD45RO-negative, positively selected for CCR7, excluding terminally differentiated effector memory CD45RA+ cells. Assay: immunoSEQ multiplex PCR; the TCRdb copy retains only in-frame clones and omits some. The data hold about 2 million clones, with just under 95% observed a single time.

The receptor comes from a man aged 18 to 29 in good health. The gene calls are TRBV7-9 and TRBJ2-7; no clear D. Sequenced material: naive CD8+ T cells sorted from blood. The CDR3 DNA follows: TGTGCCAGCACGTCCCCTCCAGAGCAGTACTTC. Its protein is CASTSPPEQYF.